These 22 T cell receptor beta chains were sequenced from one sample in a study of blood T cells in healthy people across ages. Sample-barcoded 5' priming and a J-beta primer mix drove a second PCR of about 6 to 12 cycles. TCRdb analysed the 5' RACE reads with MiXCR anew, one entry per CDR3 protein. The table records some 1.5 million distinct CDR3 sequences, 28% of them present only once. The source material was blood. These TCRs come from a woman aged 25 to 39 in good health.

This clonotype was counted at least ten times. The CDR3 nucleotides are TGTGCCATCAGTGAGTTCAGGGACGAGCAGTACTTC. It is translated as CAISEFRDEQYF. V usage is TRBV10-3 and J usage is TRBJ2-7; perhaps TRBD1 as D (5 bases). Germline CDR1 and CDR2: ENHRY and SYGVKD. CDR3 length: 12 residues. Trimming pared 1 base from V and 5 bases from J, leaving 6 bases between.

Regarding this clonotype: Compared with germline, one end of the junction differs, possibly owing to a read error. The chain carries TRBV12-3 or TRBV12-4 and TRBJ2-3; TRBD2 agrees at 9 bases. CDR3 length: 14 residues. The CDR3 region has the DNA TGTGCCAGCAGGGTGGGACTAGCAGCTGATACGCGGTATTTT. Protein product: CASRVGLAADTRYF.

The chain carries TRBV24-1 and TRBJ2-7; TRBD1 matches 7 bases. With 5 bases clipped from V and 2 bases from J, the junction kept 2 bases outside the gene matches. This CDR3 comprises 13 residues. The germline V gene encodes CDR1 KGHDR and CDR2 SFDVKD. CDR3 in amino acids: CATSGQGAYEQYF. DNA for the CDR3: TGTGCCACCAGTGGGCAGGGGGCCTACGAGCAGTACTTC.

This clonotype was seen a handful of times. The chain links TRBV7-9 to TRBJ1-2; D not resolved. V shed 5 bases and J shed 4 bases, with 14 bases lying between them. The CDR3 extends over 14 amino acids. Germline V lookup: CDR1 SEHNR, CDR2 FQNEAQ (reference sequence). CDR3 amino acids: CASSLETDGYGYTF. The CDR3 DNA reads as TGTGCCAGCAGCCTAGAGACGGACGGCTATGGCTACACCTTC.

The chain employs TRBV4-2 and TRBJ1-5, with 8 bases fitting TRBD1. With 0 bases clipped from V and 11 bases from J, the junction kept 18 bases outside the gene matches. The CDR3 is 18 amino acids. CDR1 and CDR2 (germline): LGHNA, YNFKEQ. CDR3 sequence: CASSQDLFVDRVSEAQHF. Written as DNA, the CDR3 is TGTGCCAGCAGCCAAGATCTCTTTGTGGACAGGGTATCTGAGGCCCAGCATTTT.

This CDR3 is CASSVARWADTQYF. CDR3 nucleotide sequence: TGTGCCAGCAGCGTAGCCAGGTGGGCAGATACGCAGTATTTT. The genes are TRBV9 and TRBJ2-3; no clear D gene. V lost 0 bases to trimming and J lost 4 bases, with 9 bases between them. Germline CDR1 reads SGDLS; CDR2 reads YYNGEE. The CDR3 loop spans 14 amino acids.

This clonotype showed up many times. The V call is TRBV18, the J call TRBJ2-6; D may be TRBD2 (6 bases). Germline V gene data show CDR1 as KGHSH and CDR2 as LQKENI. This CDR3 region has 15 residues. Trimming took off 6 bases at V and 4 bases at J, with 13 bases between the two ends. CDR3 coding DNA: TGTGCCAGCTCGGCGGGAACTGCCGGGGCCAACGTCCTGACTTTC. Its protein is CASSAGTAGANVLTF. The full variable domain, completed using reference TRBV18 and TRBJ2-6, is NAGVMQNPRHLVRRRGQEARLRCSPMKGHSHVYWYRQLPEEGLKFMVYLQKENIIDESGMPKERFSAEFPKEGPSILRIQQVVRGDSAAYFCASSAGTAGANVLTFGAGSRLTVL.

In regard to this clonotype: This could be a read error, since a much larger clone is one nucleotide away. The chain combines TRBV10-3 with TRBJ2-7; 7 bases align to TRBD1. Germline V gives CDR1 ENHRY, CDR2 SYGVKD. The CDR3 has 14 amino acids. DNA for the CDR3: TGTGTCATCAGTGAGAGACAGGGCTCCTACGAGCAGTACTTC. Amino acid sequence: CVISERQGSYEQYF.

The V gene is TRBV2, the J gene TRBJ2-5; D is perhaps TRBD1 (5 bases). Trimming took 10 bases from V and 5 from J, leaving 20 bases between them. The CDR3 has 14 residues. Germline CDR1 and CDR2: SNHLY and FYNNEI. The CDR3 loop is CATKGSVVRETQYF. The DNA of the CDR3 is TGTGCCACCAAGGGGTCTGTTGTCCGGGAGACCCAGTACTTC.

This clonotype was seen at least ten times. CDR3 sequence: CSARAGPGDTQYF. DNA for the CDR3: TGCAGTGCTCGAGCGGGACCGGGGGATACGCAGTATTTT. The V call is TRBV20-1, the J call TRBJ2-3, with 7 bases that match TRBD2. The ends lost 5 bases at V and 6 bases at J; junction bases unmatched: 8. This CDR3 is 13 amino acids long. Germline-derived CDR1 and CDR2 are DFQATT and SNEGSKA (reference sequence).

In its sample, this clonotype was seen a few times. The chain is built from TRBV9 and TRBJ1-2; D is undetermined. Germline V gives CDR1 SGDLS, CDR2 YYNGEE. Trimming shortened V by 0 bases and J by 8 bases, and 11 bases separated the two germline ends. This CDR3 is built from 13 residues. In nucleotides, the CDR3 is TGTGCCAGCAGCGTAGATCTTGAGGGAGGCTACACCTTC. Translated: CASSVDLEGGYTF.

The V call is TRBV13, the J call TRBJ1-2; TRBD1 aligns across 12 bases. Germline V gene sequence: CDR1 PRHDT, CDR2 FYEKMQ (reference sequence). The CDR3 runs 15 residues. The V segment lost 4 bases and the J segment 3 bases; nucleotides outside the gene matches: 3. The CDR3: CASSSGQGAYYGYTF. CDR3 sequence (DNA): TGTGCCAGCAGCTCGGGACAGGGGGCTTACTATGGCTACACCTTC.

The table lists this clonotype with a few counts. CDR3 residues: CATSTNDRVYEQYF. The CDR3 DNA follows: TGTGCCACCAGTACCAACGACAGGGTCTACGAGCAGTACTTC. V is TRBV15 and J is TRBJ2-7; 7 bases line up with TRBD1. CDR1 is LNHNV and CDR2 is YYDKDF in the germline V gene (reference sequence). This CDR3 is built from 14 residues. J gave up 3 bases and V 6 bases, and 8 bases lay outside the gene matches.

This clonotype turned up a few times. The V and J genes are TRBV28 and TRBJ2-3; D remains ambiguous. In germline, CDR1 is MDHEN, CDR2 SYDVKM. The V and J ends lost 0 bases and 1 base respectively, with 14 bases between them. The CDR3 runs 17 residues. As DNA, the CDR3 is TGTGCCAGCAGTTTATGCTATGAGGCAGGTGGCACAGATACGCAGTATTTT. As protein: CASSLCYEAGGTDTQYF.

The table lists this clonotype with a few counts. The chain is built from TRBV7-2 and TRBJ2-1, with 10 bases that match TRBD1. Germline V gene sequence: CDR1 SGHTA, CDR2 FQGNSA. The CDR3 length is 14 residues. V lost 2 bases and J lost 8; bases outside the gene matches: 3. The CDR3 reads CASSLLGTGDEQFF. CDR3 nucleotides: TGTGCCAGCAGCTTATTAGGGACAGGGGATGAGCAGTTCTTC.

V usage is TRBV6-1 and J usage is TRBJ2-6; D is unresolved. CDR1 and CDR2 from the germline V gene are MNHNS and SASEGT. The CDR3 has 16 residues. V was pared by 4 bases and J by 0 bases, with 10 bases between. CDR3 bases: TGTGCCAGCAGTGTAACCCCAGGCTCTGGGGCCAACGTCCTGACTTTC. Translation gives CASSVTPGSGANVLTF.

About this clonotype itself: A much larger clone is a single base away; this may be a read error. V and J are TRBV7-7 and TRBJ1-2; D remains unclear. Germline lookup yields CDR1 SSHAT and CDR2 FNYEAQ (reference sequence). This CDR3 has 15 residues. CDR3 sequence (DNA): TGTGCCAGCAGTTCTCCATTCTGGTCGAACTATGACTACACCTTC. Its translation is CASSSPFWSNYDYTF.

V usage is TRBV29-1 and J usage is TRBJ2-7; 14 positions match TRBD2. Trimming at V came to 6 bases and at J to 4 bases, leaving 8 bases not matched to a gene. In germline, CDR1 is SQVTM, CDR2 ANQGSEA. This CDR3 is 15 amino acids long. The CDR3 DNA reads TGCAGCGTGGACGGGACTAGCGGGAGTAGATACGAGCAGTACTTC. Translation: CSVDGTSGSRYEQYF.

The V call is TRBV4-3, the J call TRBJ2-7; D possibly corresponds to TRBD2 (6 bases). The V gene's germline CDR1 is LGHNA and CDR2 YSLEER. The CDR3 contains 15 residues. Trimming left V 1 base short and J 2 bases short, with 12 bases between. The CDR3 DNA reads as TGCGCCAGCAGCCAAGCGAGCGGACTACCCTACGAGCAGTACTTC. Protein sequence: CASSQASGLPYEQYF.

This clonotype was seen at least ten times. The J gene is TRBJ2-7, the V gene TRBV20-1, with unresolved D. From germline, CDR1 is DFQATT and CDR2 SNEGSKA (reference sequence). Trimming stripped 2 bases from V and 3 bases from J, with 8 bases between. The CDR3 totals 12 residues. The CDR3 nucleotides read TGCAGTGCTAGAAGACTGGACTACGAGCAGTACTTC. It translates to CSARRLDYEQYF.

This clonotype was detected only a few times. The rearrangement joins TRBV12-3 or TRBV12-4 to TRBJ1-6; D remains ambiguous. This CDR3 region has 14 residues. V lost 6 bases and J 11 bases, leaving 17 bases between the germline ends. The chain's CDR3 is CASSYTGQEAPLHF. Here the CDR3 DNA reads TGTGCCAGCAGCTACACGGGCCAAGAGGCACCCCTCCACTTT.

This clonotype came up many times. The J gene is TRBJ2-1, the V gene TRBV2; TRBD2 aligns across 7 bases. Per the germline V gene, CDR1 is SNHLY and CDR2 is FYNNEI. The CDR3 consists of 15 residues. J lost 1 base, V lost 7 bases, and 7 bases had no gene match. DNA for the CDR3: TGTGCCAGCACCGCAAGCGGGATTTCCTACAATGAGCAGTTCTTC. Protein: CASTASGISYNEQFF.